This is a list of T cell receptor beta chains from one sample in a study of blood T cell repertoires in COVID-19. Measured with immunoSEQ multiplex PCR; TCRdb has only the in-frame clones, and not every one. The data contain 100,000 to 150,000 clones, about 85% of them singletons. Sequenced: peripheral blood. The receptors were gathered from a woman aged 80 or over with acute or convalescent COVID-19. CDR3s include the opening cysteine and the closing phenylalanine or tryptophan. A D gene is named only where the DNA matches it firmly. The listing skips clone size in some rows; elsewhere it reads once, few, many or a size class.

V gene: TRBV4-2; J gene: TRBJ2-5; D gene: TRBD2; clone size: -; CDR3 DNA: TGTGCCAGCAGCCCCCCGGGGGGGCCTAGGGGGGAGACCCAGTACTTC; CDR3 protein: CASSPPGGPRGETQYF
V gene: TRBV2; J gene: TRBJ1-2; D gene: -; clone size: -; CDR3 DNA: TGTGCCAGCAGTGCCGGACAGCAGGGTGGCTACACCTTC; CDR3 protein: CASSAGQQGGYTF
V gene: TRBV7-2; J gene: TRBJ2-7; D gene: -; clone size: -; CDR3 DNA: TGTGCCAGCAGCCCTGCAGGGACACGCTACGAGCAGTACTTC; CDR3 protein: CASSPAGTRYEQYF
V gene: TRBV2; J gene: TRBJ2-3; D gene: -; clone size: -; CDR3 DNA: TGTGCCAGCAGTGTGGGCTCAGGTGGAGGAGATACGCAGTATTTT; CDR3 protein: CASSVGSGGGDTQYF
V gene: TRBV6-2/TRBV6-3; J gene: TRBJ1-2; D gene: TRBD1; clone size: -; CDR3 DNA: TGTGCCAGCAGTACCGCAGGGACAGGCGGGATATATGGCTACACCTTC; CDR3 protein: CASSTAGTGGIYGYTF
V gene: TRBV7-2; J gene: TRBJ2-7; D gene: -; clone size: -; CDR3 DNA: TGTGCCAGCAGGCTGAGGGACACTGAACCCTACGAGCAGTACTTC; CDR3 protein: CASRLRDTEPYEQYF
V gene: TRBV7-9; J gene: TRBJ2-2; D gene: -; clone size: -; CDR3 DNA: TGTGCCAGCAGCTTAGTACGGGCCGCGGGCACCGGGGAGCTGTTTTTT; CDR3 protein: CASSLVRAAGTGELFF
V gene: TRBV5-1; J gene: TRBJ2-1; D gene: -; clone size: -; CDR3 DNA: TGCGCCAGCAGCTTGGGCGTGGGGGCCGGCACCTACAATGAGCAGTTCTTC; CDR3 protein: CASSLGVGAGTYNEQFF
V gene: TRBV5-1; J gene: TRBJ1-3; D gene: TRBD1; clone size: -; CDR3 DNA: TGCGCCAGCAGCTCCGGGACAGGGCGTACAAACACCATATATTTT; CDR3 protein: CASSSGTGRTNTIYF
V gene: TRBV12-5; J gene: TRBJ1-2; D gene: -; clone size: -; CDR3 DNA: TGTGCTAGTGGTCCGCAGATATCCATCCCAATCTTC; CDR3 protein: CASGPQISIPIF
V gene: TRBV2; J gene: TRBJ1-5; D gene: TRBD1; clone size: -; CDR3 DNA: TGTGCCAGCACCGGGACAGGGGGCAATCAGCCCCAGCATTTT; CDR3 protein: CASTGTGGNQPQHF
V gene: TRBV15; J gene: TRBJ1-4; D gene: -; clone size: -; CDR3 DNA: TGTGCCACCAGCCCTATAGATCCCTTAGTTCTGTTTTTT; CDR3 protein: CATSPIDPLVLFF
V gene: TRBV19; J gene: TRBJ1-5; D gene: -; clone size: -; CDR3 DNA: TGTGCCAGTAATCATAATCGACGGGGAGGGAAGGGCAATCAGCCCCAGCATTTT; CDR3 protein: CASNHNRRGGKGNQPQHF
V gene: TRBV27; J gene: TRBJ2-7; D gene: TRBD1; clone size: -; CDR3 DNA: TGTGCCAGCAGTCTCTGGGACAGGGTAAACTACGAGCAGTACTTC; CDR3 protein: CASSLWDRVNYEQYF
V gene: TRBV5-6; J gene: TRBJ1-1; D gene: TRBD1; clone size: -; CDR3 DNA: TGTGCCAGCAAATTTCTAGGGACAGGGAGGAACACTGAAGCTTTCTTT; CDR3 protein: CASKFLGTGRNTEAFF
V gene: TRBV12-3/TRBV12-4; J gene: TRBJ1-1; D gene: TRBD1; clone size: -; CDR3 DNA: TGTGCCAGCACTTCAGGGGGAGGCACTGAAGCTTTCTTT; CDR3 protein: CASTSGGGTEAFF
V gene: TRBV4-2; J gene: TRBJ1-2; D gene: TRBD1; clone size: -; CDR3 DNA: TGTGCCAGCAGCCAACCGGGACAGGACTATGGCTACACCTTC; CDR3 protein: CASSQPGQDYGYTF
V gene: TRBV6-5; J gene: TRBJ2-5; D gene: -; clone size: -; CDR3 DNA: TGTGCCAGCACCCCCGGACAGCTACAAGAGACCCAGTACTTC; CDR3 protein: CASTPGQLQETQYF
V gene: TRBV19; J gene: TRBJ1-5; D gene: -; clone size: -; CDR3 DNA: TGTGCCAGTACCCCCAGGGGTCAGTTTAGCAATCAGCCCCAGCATTTT; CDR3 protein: CASTPRGQFSNQPQHF
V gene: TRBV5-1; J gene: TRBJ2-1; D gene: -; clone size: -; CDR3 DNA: TGCGCCAGCAGCATTCAGACTAGTAATGCCTACAATGAGCAGTTCTTC; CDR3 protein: CASSIQTSNAYNEQFF
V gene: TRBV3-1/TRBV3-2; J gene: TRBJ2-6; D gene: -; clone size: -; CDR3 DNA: TGTGCCAGCAGCCAAGACCACAAAACTATGAGCTCTGGGGCCAACGTCCTGACTTTC; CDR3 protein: CASSQDHKTMSSGANVLTF
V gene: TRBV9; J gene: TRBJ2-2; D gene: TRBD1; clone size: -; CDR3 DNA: TGTGCCAGCAGCGTAGACAGGGGAGTTAAGGGGGAGCTGTTTTTT; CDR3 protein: CASSVDRGVKGELFF
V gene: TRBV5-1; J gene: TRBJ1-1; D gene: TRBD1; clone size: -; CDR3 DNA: TGCGCCAGCAGGTCGGGACAGGGGGCGAGGACTGAAGCTTTCTTT; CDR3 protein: CASRSGQGARTEAFF
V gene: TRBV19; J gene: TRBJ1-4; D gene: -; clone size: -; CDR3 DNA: TGTGCCAGTCGCCTAGGGGGTGATGTTGGAAAACTGTTTTTT; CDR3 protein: CASRLGGDVGKLFF
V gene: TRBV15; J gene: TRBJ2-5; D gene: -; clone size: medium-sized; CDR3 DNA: TGTGCCACCAGCAGAGATCGGCAGGGCCACGAGACCCAGTACTTC; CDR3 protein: CATSRDRQGHETQYF
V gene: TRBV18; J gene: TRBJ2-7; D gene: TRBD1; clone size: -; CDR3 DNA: TGTGCCAGCTCACTCGGACAGGGTTCCACGGTGGGCGAGCAGTACTTC; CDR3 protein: CASSLGQGSTVGEQYF